A few counts support the clone carrying this T cell receptor beta chain. Its specificity is unknown. A 5'RACE reaction primed in the constant segment made cDNA libraries of TCR alpha and TCR beta, and these carried sample barcodes and UMIs. TCRdb reanalysed the 5' RACE reads using MiXCR and keeps one entry per CDR3 protein. The profile shows 400,000 to 500,000 distinct CDR3 sequences, 15% to 20% of them singletons. The data derive from a study of T-cell memory formation after mild COVID-19. The V segment lost 5 bases and the J segment 0 bases; nucleotides outside the gene matches: 10. Per the germline V gene, CDR1 is MGHDK and CDR2 is SYGVNS. CDR3 length equals 16 residues. General observations from the study: A second wave expanding day 15 to 37 was CD4+-biased; contracting clones were balanced.

The TCR comes from an adult woman who had mild COVID-19 (a few samples of this study predate the infection). Cell type and time point are not known. J is TRBJ2-7 and V is TRBV25-1; 7 positions agree with TRBD2. The sample consisted of PBMCs or a T cell subset sorted from them (not recorded which). Here the CDR3 DNA reads TGTGCCAGCAGTCGGGGGGTGGCGGGGTACTCCTACGAGCAGTACTTC. Amino acids: CASSRGVAGYSYEQYF.